This TCR beta chain was sequenced for a study of T cell responses to AZD1222 COVID-19 vaccine. Overall study findings and caveats: Donors were chiefly white British, with a greater number of females, and clonal diversity was perhaps underestimated. The reported proportion of spike-specific TCRs targeting unmutated variant regions was nearly half. Baseline seropositivity characterized only 5 to 7 AZD1222 recipients.

Samples with a second dose at about 4 or about 12 weeks were pooled together. Sequenced by immunoSEQ multiplex PCR; TCRdb stores in-frame clones only, minus some. The table shows about 94,000 clones, with less than 85% occurring only once. Turning to this clone: The target antigen is unknown. At the DNA level, this CDR3 is encoded by other sequences in the same sample as well.

The V segment lost 6 bases and the J segment 0 bases; nucleotides outside the gene matches: 5. The CDR3 contains 14 residues. Germline-derived CDR1 and CDR2 are SNHLY and FYNNEI. This chain joins TRBV2 and TRBJ2-7; TRBD1 agrees at 7 bases. The input for sequencing was peripheral blood, taken 28 days after the second AZD1222 dose. This TCR was sampled from an adult who received the AZD1222 COVID-19 vaccine. The CDR3 protein is CASRDRVNSYEQYF. The CDR3 nucleotides read TGTGCCAGCAGAGACAGGGTCAACTCCTACGAGCAGTACTTC.